This section outlines one T cell receptor beta chain sequence together with its context. The method was immunoSEQ multiplex PCR; TCRdb's version includes in-frame clones alone and lacks a portion of them. The sample includes just under 40,000 clones, 77% of them seen just once. CDR1 is SGHNT and CDR2 is YYREEE in the germline V gene (reference sequence). The CDR3 is 15 amino acids. Trimming took 2 bases from V and 8 from J, leaving 17 bases between them. The data stem from a study of PD-1 blockade in classical Hodgkin lymphoma. Time point denoted: cycle 4 day 1 (C4D1), after less than seven weeks of nivolumab. After autologous stem cell transplantation all patients relapsed, and prior brentuximab vedotin exposure differed between cohorts.

The source of this sequence is a human donor with classical Hodgkin lymphoma. This specimen was peripheral blood mononuclear cells (PBMCs), taken before the fourth cycle of nivolumab. This chain uses TRBV5-4 with TRBJ2-1; D is possibly TRBD1 (5 bases). The chain's CDR3 is CASSFRTGTRYEQFF. In DNA, the CDR3 is TGTGCCAGCAGCTTCAGAACAGGCACCAGGTATGAGCAGTTCTTC.